The 10 T cell receptor beta chains below all came from one sample that was sequenced in a study of long-term antiretroviral therapy in people with HIV. The assay, immunoSEQ v3.0, was run at survey level. Repertoires were generated with immunoSEQ multiplex PCR, while TCRdb's copy carries only in-frame clones and drops some. The sample lists about 33,000 clones; around 80% were seen once. The sequenced sample was unsorted PBMCs, obtained 2 years after starting antiretroviral therapy. All receptors come from a woman in her fifties or sixties with HIV.

The genes are TRBV7-9 and TRBJ1-3; TRBD1 agrees at 9 bases. Per the germline V gene, CDR1 is SEHNR and CDR2 is FQNEAQ (reference sequence). The CDR3 runs 16 residues. V shed 4 bases, J shed 4 bases, and the junction held 8 bases outside the gene matches. CDR3 sequence reads: CASSSGTGSEGNTIYF. The DNA for the CDR3 is TGTGCCAGCAGCTCCGGGACAGGGTCAGAAGGAAACACCATATATTTT.

This clone was observed a few times. The DNA for the CDR3 is TGTGCCAGTAGTATCACAGGGAAGACTGAAGCTTTCTTT. Amino acids: CASSITGKTEAFF. The rearrangement links TRBV19 to TRBJ1-1; TRBD1 might be the D (6 bases). This CDR3 has 13 residues. Per germline, CDR1 LNHDA and CDR2 SQIVND (reference sequence). Trimming stripped 3 bases from V and 5 bases from J, with 10 bases between.

This chain links TRBV5-5 with TRBJ1-1, with 9 bases that match TRBD1. V trimming: 4 bases; J trimming: 5 bases; junction bases outside the gene matches: 6. CDR1 is SGHKS and CDR2 is YYEKEE in the germline V gene (reference sequence). CDR3 length equals 14 residues. The chain's CDR3 is CASSVGTGRTEAFF. In DNA, the CDR3 is TGTGCCAGCAGCGTAGGGACAGGGCGAACTGAAGCTTTCTTT.

The rearrangement links TRBV6-1 to TRBJ1-6; D ambiguous. There are 15 residues in the CDR3. Per germline, CDR1 MNHNS and CDR2 SASEGT. Deletions cut 2 bases from V and 3 bases from J, with 8 bases between. The CDR3 DNA reads TGTGCCAGCAGTGAACGAAGGAGCTATAATTCACCCCTCCACTTT. Translating gives CASSERRSYNSPLHF.

The chain links TRBV10-2 to TRBJ1-2; D possibly corresponds to TRBD1 (5 bases). CDR3 length: 14 residues. The V gene's germline CDR1 is WSHSY and CDR2 SAAADI. Trimming removed 4 bases from V and 2 bases from J, with 11 bases in between. CDR3: CASSGPGQNYGYTF. The CDR3 DNA sequence: TGCGCCAGCAGTGGCCCGGGGCAGAACTATGGCTACACCTTC.

CDR3 nucleotides: TGTGCCAGCAGTCCTCGACCGAGCGGGGAGCTGTTTTTT. Translating it yields CASSPRPSGELFF. The V and J genes are TRBV6-6 and TRBJ2-2; D unclear. Trimming cost V 5 bases and J 7 bases, with 11 bases left between them. This CDR3 has 13 amino acids. Germline loops: CDR1 MNHNY, CDR2 SVGAGI (reference sequence).

The gene calls are TRBV19 and TRBJ1-2; the D is unclear. Trimming cost V 4 bases and J 3 bases, with 21 bases left between them. CDR1 is LNHDA, CDR2 SQIVND, per germline (reference sequence). The length of the CDR3 is 17 residues. The chain's CDR3 is CASSKRWANHLDYGYTF. The CDR3 coding sequence is TGTGCCAGTAGTAAAAGATGGGCGAACCACCTAGACTATGGCTACACCTTC.

This sequence joins TRBV9 and TRBJ2-3, with 7 bases matching TRBD2. Germline V gene data show CDR1 as SGDLS and CDR2 as YYNGEE. V shed 3 bases, J shed 6 bases, and the junction held 7 bases outside the gene matches. The CDR3 contains 14 residues. CDR3 protein: CASSGGGGGDTQYF. For the CDR3, the DNA is TGTGCCAGCAGCGGCGGCGGGGGAGGGGATACGCAGTATTTT.

Of note for this clone: The junction and the germline gene differ at one end; a read error may be behind it. V usage is TRBV7-2 and J usage is TRBJ2-5; 9 bases map to TRBD2. CDR3 length equals 14 residues. Germline V gene sequence: CDR1 SGHTA, CDR2 FQGNSA. The CDR3 loop is CASSLAGRQETQYF. The CDR3 coding sequence is TGTGCCAGCAGCCTAGCGGGGAGACAAGAGACCCAGTACTTC.

Only a few counts were recorded for this clone. The gene calls are TRBV19 and TRBJ1-2; the D gene is possibly TRBD1 (5 bases). CDR3 length equals 11 residues. Trimming stripped 4 bases from V and 12 bases from J, with 12 bases between. Germline loops: CDR1 LNHDA, CDR2 SQIVND (reference sequence). In DNA form, the CDR3 reads TGTGCCAGTAGTAGGGACGGAACTAACACCTTC. It yields the protein CASSRDGTNTF.